Listed below are T cell receptor beta chains from one sample, sequenced in a study of identical twins. TCRdb independently ran MiXCR on the 5' RACE reads; one entry per CDR3 protein. The table lists 400,000 to 650,000 distinct CDR3 sequences, 20% to 25% of them singletons. These data were likewise used in another study, on T cells expressing NK-cell markers.

The sample taken for sequencing was CD4+ T cells sorted from blood. The receptors here all came from a woman between 18 and 30 years old in good health. Each CDR3 is given with its conserved first and last residue. The order of the fields is clone size, V gene, D gene, J gene, CDR3 DNA, CDR3 protein. D genes are given only for firm matches. Clone sizes are given selectively: once, few, many, or a class where the clone is expanded.

>-|TRBV7-2|-|TRBJ2-2
TGTGCCAGCAGCCGGCAGACAGGATTGTTCACCGGGGAGCTGTTTTTT
CASSRQTGLFTGELFF
>-|TRBV5-1|TRBD2|TRBJ2-3
TGCGCCAGCAGCTGGGGGAGCGGGAGGGAAGATACGCAGTATTTT
CASSWGSGREDTQYF
>few|TRBV7-9|-|TRBJ2-3
TGTGCCAGCACCCGCAGGGATACGCAGTATTTT
CASTRRDTQYF
>-|TRBV9|TRBD1|TRBJ1-2
TGTGCCAGCAGCCCCCCCCGCACAGGGGGTCGCGACTATGGCTACACCTTC
CASSPPRTGGRDYGYTF
>many|TRBV29-1|-|TRBJ2-3
TGCAGCGTCCGCCGGGCAGACAGCACAGATACGCAGTATTTT
CSVRRADSTDTQYF
>-|TRBV12-3/TRBV12-4|-|TRBJ1-1
TGTGCCAGCTGCCAGTACACTGAAGCTTTCTTT
CASCQYTEAFF
>-|TRBV12-5|-|TRBJ2-7
TGTGCTAGTGGTGTGAGGGCTGAGCAGTACTTC
CASGVRAEQYF
>many|TRBV7-2|-|TRBJ2-3
TGTGCCAGCAGCCCACACACGGATACGCAGTATTTT
CASSPHTDTQYF
>-|TRBV3-1|-|TRBJ2-7
TGTGCCAGCAGCCAAGACCTAGCAGTGAGCGAGCAGTACTTC
CASSQDLAVSEQYF
>-|TRBV10-1|TRBD1|TRBJ2-3
TGCGCCAGCAGTGGCCCAGGGGGAGATACGCAGTATTTT
CASSGPGGDTQYF
>few|TRBV7-2|TRBD1|TRBJ1-5
TGTGCCAGCAGCTCACAGGGGGCCTCGGGTCAGCCCCAGCATTTT
CASSSQGASGQPQHF
>few|TRBV5-1|-|TRBJ1-3
TGCGCCAGCAGTCCCCAGGGTTCTGGAAACACCATATATTTT
CASSPQGSGNTIYF
>few|TRBV20-1|TRBD2|TRBJ2-7
TGCAGTGCTAGCCTAGCGGCCTACGAGCAGTACTTC
CSASLAAYEQYF
>-|TRBV5-1|-|TRBJ2-1
TGCGCCAGCGTTGACCTTAGCGGCAACAATGAGCAGTTCTTC
CASVDLSGNNEQFF
>many|TRBV20-1|-|TRBJ2-2
TGCAGTGCTAGGGTTTTGGGGAACACCGGGGAGCTGTTTTTT
CSARVLGNTGELFF
>-|TRBV30|TRBD1|TRBJ2-7
TGTGCCTGGAGTGTGGGTACAGGGGTTGGCGAGCAGTACTTC
CAWSVGTGVGEQYF
>-|TRBV5-6|TRBD1|TRBJ2-7
TGTGCCAGCAGCTGGACAGGGATCTACGAGCAGTACTTC
CASSWTGIYEQYF
>-|TRBV5-1|TRBD2|TRBJ2-1
TGCGCCAGCAGCTTGGCCCGATCGGGACTAGCGGGAGTCGGTGAGCAGTTCTTC
CASSLARSGLAGVGEQFF
>few|TRBV5-4|-|TRBJ2-2
TGTGCCAGCAGCTTGGAGAACAGGGTGACCGGGGAGCTGTTTTTT
CASSLENRVTGELFF
>few|TRBV10-1|TRBD1|TRBJ2-2
TGCGCCAGCAGTACTTCCCGGGACAGGGTGGACACCGGGGAGCTGTTTTTT
CASSTSRDRVDTGELFF
>-|TRBV30|-|TRBJ1-1
TGTGCCTGGAGCCCGGACACCGTGAACACTGAAGCTTTCTTT
CAWSPDTVNTEAFF
>few|TRBV20-1|-|TRBJ1-5
TGCAGTGCTAGAGGACCTTCCGGGACCCAGCATTTT
CSARGPSGTQHF
>few|TRBV10-3|TRBD1|TRBJ2-1
TGTGCCATCACCGGGACAGCGGACAATGAGCAGTTCTTC
CAITGTADNEQFF
>few|TRBV29-1|TRBD2|TRBJ2-1
TGCAGCGTTGGTGCGGGAGGGATGTCCTACAATGAGCAGTTCTTC
CSVGAGGMSYNEQFF
>-|TRBV20-1|-|TRBJ2-1
TGCAGTGCTAGAGTTCCATTACAGGCCAATGAGCAGTTCTTC
CSARVPLQANEQFF
>few|TRBV2|-|TRBJ2-7
TGTGCCAGCAAAGGGTTGCAAGGTCTGTACGAGCAGTACTTC
CASKGLQGLYEQYF
>few|TRBV10-1|TRBD2|TRBJ2-7
TGCGCCAGCAGTGAGACACGGGAGGGGCTCGACGAGCAGTACTTC
CASSETREGLDEQYF
>-|TRBV6-5|-|TRBJ2-7
TGTGCCAGCAGTTCTGGTCTCGGACAGCAGATCGCCTACGAGCAGTACTTC
CASSSGLGQQIAYEQYF
>-|TRBV5-1|TRBD2|TRBJ2-1
TGCGCCAGCAGCTTGGAGGTAGCGGGGTGGGGAAATGAGCAGTTCTTC
CASSLEVAGWGNEQFF
>few|TRBV20-1|TRBD1|TRBJ2-2
TGCAGTGCTAGGACAGGGAGTCCCGGGGAGCTGTTTTTT
CSARTGSPGELFF
>few|TRBV20-1|TRBD1|TRBJ2-7
TGCAGTGCCCCACTAACAGGGGTAGAGTCCGAGCAGTACTTC
CSAPLTGVESEQYF
>-|TRBV2|-|TRBJ2-1
TGTGCCAGCAAAAGAAGCGGCGATGAGCAGTTCTTC
CASKRSGDEQFF
>-|TRBV6-2/TRBV6-3|-|TRBJ1-4
TGTGCCAGCAGTACGGGGGGCGAAAAACTGTTTTTT
CASSTGGEKLFF
>few|TRBV5-1|-|TRBJ2-2
TGCGCCAGCAGCTTGGGAGCCCTGCGCACCGGGGAGCTGTTTTTT
CASSLGALRTGELFF
>many|TRBV29-1|-|TRBJ2-3
TGCAGCGTTGACGGGGGAGTGGATACGCAGTATTTT
CSVDGGVDTQYF
>few|TRBV20-1|TRBD2|TRBJ2-5
TGCAGTGCTAGAGGAGGGCGGGAGGACCAAGAGACCCAGTACTTC
CSARGGREDQETQYF
>-|TRBV20-1|-|TRBJ2-3
TGCAGTGCGACCACAGGGCCTAGCACAGATACGCAGTATTTT
CSATTGPSTDTQYF
>-|TRBV20-1|-|TRBJ2-7
TGCAGTGCTATCCAAGGGTGGGGGGGCCACGAGCAGTACTTC
CSAIQGWGGHEQYF
>few|TRBV5-1|-|TRBJ2-6
TGCGCCAGCAGCTTGCCTCACTCTGGGGCCAACGTCCTGACTTTC
CASSLPHSGANVLTF
>-|TRBV10-1|TRBD2|TRBJ2-1
TGCGCCAGCAGTGAGTCGGGGGGACTAGCGGGGTCCGGCTCCTACAATGAGCAGTTCTTC
CASSESGGLAGSGSYNEQFF
>few|TRBV5-5|-|TRBJ1-2
TGTGCCAGCAGCTTTGATACCTATGGCTACACCTTC
CASSFDTYGYTF